The 12 T cell receptor beta chains in this list originate from one sample, sequenced in a study of blood T cell repertoires in COVID-19. The method was immunoSEQ multiplex PCR; TCRdb's version includes in-frame clones alone and lacks a portion of them. The table has roughly 240,000 clones, 80% to 90% seen once. Sample: peripheral blood. The receptors stem from a woman aged 70-85 years with acute or convalescent COVID-19.

This chain uses TRBV6-6 with TRBJ1-1; D remains ambiguous. CDR3 length: 15 residues. Germline V CDR1 and CDR2: MNHNY, SVGAGI (reference sequence). Trimming shortened V by 4 bases and J by 0 bases, and 12 bases separated the two germline ends. CDR3 sequence reads: CASSSYDTMNTEAFF. Written as DNA, the CDR3 is TGTGCCAGCAGTTCTTATGACACCATGAACACTGAAGCTTTCTTT.

The chain couples TRBV9 to TRBJ2-5, with D possibly matching TRBD2 (5 bases). Germline lookup yields CDR1 SGDLS and CDR2 YYNGEE. This CDR3 has 15 residues. Trimming pared 0 bases from V and 2 bases from J, leaving 11 bases between. The CDR3 reads CASSVGSSGQETQYF. The CDR3 DNA reads as TGTGCCAGCAGCGTAGGGTCCAGCGGTCAAGAGACCCAGTACTTC. Complete variable domain (other parts from reference TRBV9 and TRBJ2-5): DSGVTQTPKHLITATGQRVTLRCSPRSGDLSVYWYQQSLDQGLQFLIQYYNGEERAKGNILERFSAQQFPDLHSELNLSSLELGDSALYFCASSVGSSGQETQYFGPGTRLLVL.

The chain joins TRBV18 to TRBJ1-5; no definite D call. Germline V gives CDR1 KGHSH, CDR2 LQKENI. This CDR3 comprises 17 residues. Trimming shortened V by 3 bases and J by 2 bases, and 17 bases separated the two germline ends. CDR3: CASSPPGVPVGNQPQHF. The CDR3 nucleotides are TGTGCCAGCTCACCCCCCGGGGTCCCGGTAGGCAATCAGCCCCAGCATTTT. Looking up the rest from reference TRBV18 and TRBJ1-5 gives the full variable domain: NAGVMQNPRHLVRRRGQEARLRCSPMKGHSHVYWYRQLPEEGLKFMVYLQKENIIDESGMPKERFSAEFPKEGPSILRIQQVVRGDSAAYFCASSPPGVPVGNQPQHFGDGTRLSIL.

This clone showed up just once. The chain couples TRBV19 to TRBJ2-3; D not resolved. The CDR3 extends over 11 amino acids. V was cut by 3 bases and J by 5 bases, with 3 bases left in between. Germline-derived CDR1 and CDR2 are LNHDA and SQIVND (reference sequence). The CDR3 DNA reads as TGTGCCAGTAGTATCCTAGATACGCAGTATTTT. Protein product: CASSILDTQYF.

This chain links TRBV15 with TRBJ1-1; 7 bases are shared with TRBD1. CDR1 is LNHNV, CDR2 YYDKDF, per germline (reference sequence). The V gene end was trimmed by 0 bases and the J gene end by 10 bases; junction bases not matched to a gene: 11. The CDR3 contains 15 residues. In DNA form, the CDR3 reads TGTGCCACCAGCAGAGACACCGGGACAGTGGCTATAGCTTTCTTT. Amino acids: CATSRDTGTVAIAFF.

The chain links TRBV2 to TRBJ1-4; 7 positions agree with TRBD1. V shed 10 bases and J 5 bases; nucleotides not matched to a gene: 7. The CDR3 contains 13 residues. CDR1 and CDR2 (germline): SNHLY, FYNNEI. The CDR3 reads CATHRGMNEKLFF. CDR3 nucleotides: TGTGCCACGCACAGGGGAATGAATGAAAAACTGTTTTTT.

The V call is TRBV19, the J call TRBJ1-4; D gene unclear. The germline V gene encodes CDR1 LNHDA and CDR2 SQIVND (reference sequence). This CDR3 is 15 amino acids long. Trimming cost V 5 bases and J 4 bases, with 14 bases left between them. The CDR3 DNA is TGTGCCAGTAGTCGAGGGAGGGCGGTTAATGAAAAACTGTTTTTT. Its protein product is CASSRGRAVNEKLFF.

The chain couples TRBV11-2 to TRBJ2-5, with D perhaps TRBD1 (5 bases). The CDR3 runs to 13 residues. Germline V CDR1 and CDR2: SGHAT, FQNNGV. V was clipped by 2 bases and J by 4 bases, with 8 bases between them. The CDR3 DNA is TGTGCCAGCAGCTTAAGGGGTAGAGAGACCCAGTACTTC. It codes for CASSLRGRETQYF.

The genes are TRBV29-1 and TRBJ1-2; D gene uncertain. The germline V gene has CDR1 SQVTM and CDR2 ANQGSEA. This CDR3 has 10 amino acids. Trimming cost V 6 bases and J 7 bases, with 9 bases left between them. DNA of the CDR3: TGCAGCGTCCTCAGTGCTGGCTACACCTTC. This gives the protein CSVLSAGYTF.

This chain connects TRBV7-8 to TRBJ1-1, with 7 bases fitting TRBD1. Trimming removed 1 base from V and 5 bases from J; junction bases left unmatched: 1. The CDR3 spans 13 residues. Germline V gene sequence: CDR1 SGHVS, CDR2 FQNEAQ. The CDR3 coding sequence is TGTGCCAGCAGCTTAGAGGGACAGACTGAAGCTTTCTTT. Amino acid sequence: CASSLEGQTEAFF. Looking up the rest from reference TRBV7-8 and TRBJ1-1 gives the full variable domain: GAGVSQSPRYKVAKRGQDVALRCDPISGHVSLFWYQQALGQGPEFLTYFQNEAQLDKSGLPSDRFFAERPEGSVSTLKIQRTQQEDSAVYLCASSLEGQTEAFFGQGTRLTVV.

The chain combines TRBV7-2 with TRBJ1-2; D not certain. The germline V gene has CDR1 SGHTA and CDR2 FQGNSA. The germline V and J ends were trimmed by 8 bases and 3 bases, with 7 bases remaining between them. The CDR3 sequence is 11 residues long. As DNA, the CDR3 is TGTGCCAGCCGCCGGGACTATGGCTACACCTTC. Translation: CASRRDYGYTF.

J is TRBJ1-1 and V is TRBV7-2, with 7 bases matching TRBD1. V lost 2 bases, J lost 3 bases, and 6 bases stayed unmatched. There are 15 residues in the CDR3. In germline, CDR1 is SGHTA, CDR2 FQGNSA. The CDR3: CASSLFRGAYTEAFF. Here the CDR3 DNA reads TGTGCCAGCAGCTTATTCAGGGGGGCTTACACTGAAGCTTTCTTT.